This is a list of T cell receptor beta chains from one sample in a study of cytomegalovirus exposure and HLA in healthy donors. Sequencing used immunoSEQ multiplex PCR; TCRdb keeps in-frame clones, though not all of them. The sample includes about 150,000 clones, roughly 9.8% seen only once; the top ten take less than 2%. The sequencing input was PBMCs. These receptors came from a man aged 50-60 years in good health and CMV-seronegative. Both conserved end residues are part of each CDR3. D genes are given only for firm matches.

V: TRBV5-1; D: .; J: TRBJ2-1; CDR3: CASDRGVSVGYNEQFF
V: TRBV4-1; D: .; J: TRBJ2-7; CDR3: CASSQGTDSTYEQYF
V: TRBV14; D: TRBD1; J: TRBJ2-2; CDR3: CASSLRQGSGELFF
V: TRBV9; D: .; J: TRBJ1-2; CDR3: CASGAGGYTF
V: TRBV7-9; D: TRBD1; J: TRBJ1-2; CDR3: CASSLRTGGRGYTF
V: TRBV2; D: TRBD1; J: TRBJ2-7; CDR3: CASSEALWDRIHEQYF
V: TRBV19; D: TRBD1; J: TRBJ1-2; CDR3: CASSTGQGHGYTF
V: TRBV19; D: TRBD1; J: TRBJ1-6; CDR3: CASSTDRGASPLHF
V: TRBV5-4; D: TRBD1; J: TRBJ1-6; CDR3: CASSRDRGYNSPLHF
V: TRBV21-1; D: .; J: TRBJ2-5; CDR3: CASSKASPVETQYF
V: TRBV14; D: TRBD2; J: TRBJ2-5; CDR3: CASRRTSGSPEDF
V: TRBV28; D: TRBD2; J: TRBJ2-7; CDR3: CASSLPSGPSYEQYF
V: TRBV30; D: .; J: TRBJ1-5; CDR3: CAWSGNTRNQPQHF
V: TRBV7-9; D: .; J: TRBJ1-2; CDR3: CASSSGGGVRGYTF
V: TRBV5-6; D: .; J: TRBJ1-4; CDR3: CASSPGEQRSLITNEKLFF
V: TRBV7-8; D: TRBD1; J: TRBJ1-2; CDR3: CASSLRTGVNYGYTF
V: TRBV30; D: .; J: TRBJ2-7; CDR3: CAWRPTGTTYEQYF
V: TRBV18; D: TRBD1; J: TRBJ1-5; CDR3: CASSPDRAARNQPQHF
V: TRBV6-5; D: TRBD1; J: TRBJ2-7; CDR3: CASSRGQGPGERYF
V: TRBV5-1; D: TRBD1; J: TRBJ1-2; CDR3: CASSSAPGTGMGGYTF
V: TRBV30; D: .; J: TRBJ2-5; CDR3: CAWSERIGETQYF
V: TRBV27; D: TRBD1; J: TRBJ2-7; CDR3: CASSLWDRLWEQYF
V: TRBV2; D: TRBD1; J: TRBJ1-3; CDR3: CASSAYTGTGFGNTIYF
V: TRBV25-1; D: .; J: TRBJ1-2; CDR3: CASSDVTNYGYTF
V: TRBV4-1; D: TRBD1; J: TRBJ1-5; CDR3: CASSRGQGANQPQHF
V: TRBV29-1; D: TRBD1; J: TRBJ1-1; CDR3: CSVEGSGGGPFGAFF
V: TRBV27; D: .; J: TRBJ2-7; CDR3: CASSPTSMPSYEQYF
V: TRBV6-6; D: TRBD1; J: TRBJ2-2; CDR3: CASSKGQGNTGELFF
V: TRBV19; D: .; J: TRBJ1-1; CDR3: CASSLMPAGEEEAFF
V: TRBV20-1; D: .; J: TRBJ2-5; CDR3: CSASEQETQYF
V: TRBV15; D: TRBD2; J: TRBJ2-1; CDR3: CATSRVTSGRRDEQFF
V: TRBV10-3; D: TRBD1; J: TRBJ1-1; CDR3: CAIRGTGVSTEAFF
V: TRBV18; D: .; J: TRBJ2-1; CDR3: CASSPDGQVEGEQFF
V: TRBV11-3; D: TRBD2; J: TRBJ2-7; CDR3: CASSLGSAGGISYEQYF
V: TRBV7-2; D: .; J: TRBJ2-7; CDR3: CASTPRRGEPSYEQYF
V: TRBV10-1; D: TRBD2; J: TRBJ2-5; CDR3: CANTSGSSRETQYF
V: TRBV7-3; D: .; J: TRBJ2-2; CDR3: CASSLLAGLSTGELFF
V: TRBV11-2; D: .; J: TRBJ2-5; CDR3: CASRLRTDGETQYF
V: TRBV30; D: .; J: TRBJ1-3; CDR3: CAWGEGFGNTIYF
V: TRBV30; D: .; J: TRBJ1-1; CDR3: CAWSQTVNTEAFF